A single sample is the source of the 4 T cell receptor beta chains below, sequenced in a study of T cells expressing NK-cell markers. With the 5' RACE reads reprocessed, TCRdb shows one record per CDR3 protein and no DNA. The sample table sets out 300,000 or so distinct CDR3 sequences. The material sequenced was blood T cells: a sorted CD56 or NKG2C T cell subset, CD4+ or CD8+ T cells, or bulk PBMC T cells (not recorded which). These receptors were taken from a woman aged 18 to 75 in good health.

V is TRBV29-1 and J is TRBJ2-1; as DNA is missing, the TRBD2 call by TCRdb cannot be tested. Germline V gene lookup returns CDR1 SQVTM and CDR2 ANQGSEA. The length of the CDR3 is 17 residues. CDR3 sequence reads: CSVEKSVKVLTGNEQFF.

The chain is built from TRBV7-9 and TRBJ2-5. CDR3 length equals 15 residues. Germline assignment: CDR1 SEHNR and CDR2 FQNEAQ (reference sequence). The CDR3 reads CASSLGAGHQETQYF.

This sequence joins TRBV12-3 or TRBV12-4 and TRBJ2-7; checking the TCRdb D call of TRBD2 is not possible without DNA. The CDR3 extends over 15 amino acids. The CDR3 loop is CASSPSGLEGDEQYF.

The V and J genes are TRBV7-7 and TRBJ2-1; TCRdb calls TRBD1, which cannot be checked without DNA. Looked up from germline, CDR1 is SSHAT and CDR2 is FNYEAQ (reference sequence). This CDR3 region has 14 residues. CDR3 loop: CASSPQGTYNEQFF.